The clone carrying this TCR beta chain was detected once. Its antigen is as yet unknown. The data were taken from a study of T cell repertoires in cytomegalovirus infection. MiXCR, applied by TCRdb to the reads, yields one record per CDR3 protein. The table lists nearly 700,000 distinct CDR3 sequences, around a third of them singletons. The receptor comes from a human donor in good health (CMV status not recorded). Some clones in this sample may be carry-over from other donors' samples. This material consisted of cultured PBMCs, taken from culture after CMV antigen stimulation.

The CDR3 spells CASSGLAKTETQYF. DNA of the CDR3: TGTGCCAGCAGTGGGTTAGCTAAAACGGAGACCCAGTACTTC. The chain employs TRBV2 and TRBJ2-5; no definite D call. The germline CDR1 and CDR2 sequences are SNHLY and FYNNEI. V gave up 4 bases and J gave up 5 bases, with 14 bases separating them. The CDR3 is made up of 14 amino acids.